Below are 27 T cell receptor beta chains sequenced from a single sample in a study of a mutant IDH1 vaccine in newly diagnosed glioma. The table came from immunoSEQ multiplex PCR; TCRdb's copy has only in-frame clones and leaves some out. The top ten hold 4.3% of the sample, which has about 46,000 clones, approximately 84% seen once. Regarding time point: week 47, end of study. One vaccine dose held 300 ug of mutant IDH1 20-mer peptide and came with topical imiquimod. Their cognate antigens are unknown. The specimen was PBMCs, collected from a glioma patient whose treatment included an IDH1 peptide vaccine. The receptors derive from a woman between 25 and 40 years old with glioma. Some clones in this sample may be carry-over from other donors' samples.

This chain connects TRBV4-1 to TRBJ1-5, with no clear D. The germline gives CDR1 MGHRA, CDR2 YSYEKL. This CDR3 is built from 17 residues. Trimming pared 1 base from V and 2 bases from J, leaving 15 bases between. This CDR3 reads CASSQVGRSAGNQPQHF. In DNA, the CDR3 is TGCGCCAGCAGCCAAGTTGGGAGGTCGGCGGGCAATCAGCCCCAGCATTTT.

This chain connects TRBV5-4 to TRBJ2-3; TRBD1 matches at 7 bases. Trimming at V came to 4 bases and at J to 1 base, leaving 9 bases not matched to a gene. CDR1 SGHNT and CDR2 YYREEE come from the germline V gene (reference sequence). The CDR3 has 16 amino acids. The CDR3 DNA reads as TGTGCCAGCAGCCCTCTGGGCGGACAGGGCACAGATACGCAGTATTTT. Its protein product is CASSPLGGQGTDTQYF. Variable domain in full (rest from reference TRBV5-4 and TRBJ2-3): ETGVTQSPTHLIKTRGQQVTLRCSSQSGHNTVSWYQQALGQGPQFIFQYYREEENGRGNFPPRFSGLQFPNYSSELNVNALELDDSALYLCASSPLGGQGTDTQYFGPGTRLTVL.

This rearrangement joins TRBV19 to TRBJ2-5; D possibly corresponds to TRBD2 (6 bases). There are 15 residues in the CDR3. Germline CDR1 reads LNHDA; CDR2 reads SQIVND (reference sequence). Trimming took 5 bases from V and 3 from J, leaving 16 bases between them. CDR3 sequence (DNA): TGTGCCAGTAGTTTCTCCGGACTAATAGAAGAGACCCAGTACTTC. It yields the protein CASSFSGLIEETQYF. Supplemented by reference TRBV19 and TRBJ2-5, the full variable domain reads DGGITQSPKYLFRKEGQNVTLSCEQNLNHDAMYWYRQDPGQGLRLIYYSQIVNDFQKGDIAEGYSVSREKKESFPLTVTSAQKNPTAFYLCASSFSGLIEETQYFGPGTRLLVL.

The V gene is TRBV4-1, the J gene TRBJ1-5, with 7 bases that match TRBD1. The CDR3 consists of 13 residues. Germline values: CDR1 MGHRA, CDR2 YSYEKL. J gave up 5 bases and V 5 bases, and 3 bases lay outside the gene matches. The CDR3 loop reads CASSGTVYQPQHF. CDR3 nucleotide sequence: TGCGCCAGCAGCGGGACAGTATATCAGCCCCAGCATTTT.

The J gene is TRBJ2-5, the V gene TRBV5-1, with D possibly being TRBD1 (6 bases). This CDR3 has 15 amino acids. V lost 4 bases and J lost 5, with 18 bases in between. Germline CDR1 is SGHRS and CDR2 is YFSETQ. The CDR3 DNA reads TGCGCCAGCAGCCCCGGCGGGCAGGGGACCGAGACCCAGTACTTC. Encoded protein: CASSPGGQGTETQYF.

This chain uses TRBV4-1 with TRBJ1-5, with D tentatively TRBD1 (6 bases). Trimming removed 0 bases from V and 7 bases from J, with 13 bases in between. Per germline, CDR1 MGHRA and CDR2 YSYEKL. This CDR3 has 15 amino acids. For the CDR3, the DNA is TGCGCCAGCAGCCAAGATAGGGGGGGTGGCCAGCCCCAGCATTTT. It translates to CASSQDRGGGQPQHF.

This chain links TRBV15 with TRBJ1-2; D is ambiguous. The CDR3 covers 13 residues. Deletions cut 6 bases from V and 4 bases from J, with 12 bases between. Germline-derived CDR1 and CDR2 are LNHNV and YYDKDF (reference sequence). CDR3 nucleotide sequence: TGTGCCACCAGTAATGCTCAGTTCTATGGCTACACCTTC. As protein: CATSNAQFYGYTF.

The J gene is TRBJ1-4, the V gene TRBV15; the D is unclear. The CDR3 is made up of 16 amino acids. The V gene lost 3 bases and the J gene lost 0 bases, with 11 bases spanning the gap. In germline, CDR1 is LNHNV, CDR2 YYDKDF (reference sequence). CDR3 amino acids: CATSSPPPATNEKLFF. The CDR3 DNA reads TGTGCCACCAGCAGTCCCCCGCCGGCAACTAATGAAAAACTGTTTTTT.

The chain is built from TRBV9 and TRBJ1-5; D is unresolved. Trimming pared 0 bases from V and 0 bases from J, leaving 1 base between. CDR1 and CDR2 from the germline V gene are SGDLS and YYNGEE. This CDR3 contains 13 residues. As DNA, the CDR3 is TGTGCCAGCAGCGTAGGTAGCAATCAGCCCCAGCATTTT. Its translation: CASSVGSNQPQHF. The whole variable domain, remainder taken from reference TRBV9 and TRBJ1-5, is DSGVTQTPKHLITATGQRVTLRCSPRSGDLSVYWYQQSLDQGLQFLIQYYNGEERAKGNILERFSAQQFPDLHSELNLSSLELGDSALYFCASSVGSNQPQHFGDGTRLSIL.

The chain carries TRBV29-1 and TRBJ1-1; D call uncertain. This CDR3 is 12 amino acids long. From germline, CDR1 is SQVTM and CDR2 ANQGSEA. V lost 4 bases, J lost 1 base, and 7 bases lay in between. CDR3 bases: TGCAGCGTTGTTGTGAGGAACACTGAAGCTTTCTTT. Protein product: CSVVVRNTEAFF. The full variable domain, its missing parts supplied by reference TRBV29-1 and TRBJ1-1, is SAVISQKPSRDICQRGTSLTIQCQVDSQVTMMFWYRQQPGQSLTLIATANQGSEATYESGFVIDKFPISRPNLTFSTLTVSNMSPEDSSIYLCSVVVRNTEAFFGQGTRLTVV.

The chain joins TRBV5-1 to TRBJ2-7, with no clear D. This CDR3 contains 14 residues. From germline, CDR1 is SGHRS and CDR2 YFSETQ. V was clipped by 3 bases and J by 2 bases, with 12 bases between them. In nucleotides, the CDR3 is TGCGCCAGCAGCTCTTTGGACGGTACCTACGAGCAGTACTTC. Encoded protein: CASSSLDGTYEQYF.

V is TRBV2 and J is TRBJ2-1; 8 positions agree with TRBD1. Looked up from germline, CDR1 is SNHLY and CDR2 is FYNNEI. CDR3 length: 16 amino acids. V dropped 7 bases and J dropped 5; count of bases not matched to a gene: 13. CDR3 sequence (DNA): TGTGCCAGCATTCTTTTCGACAGGGGTCTACACAATGAGCAGTTCTTC. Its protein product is CASILFDRGLHNEQFF.

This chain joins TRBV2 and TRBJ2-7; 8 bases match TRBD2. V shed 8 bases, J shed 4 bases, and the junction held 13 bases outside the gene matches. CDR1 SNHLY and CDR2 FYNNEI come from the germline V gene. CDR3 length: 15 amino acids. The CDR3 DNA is TGTGCCAGCGTGGGGGATAGCGGGAACTTATACGAGCAGTACTTC. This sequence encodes CASVGDSGNLYEQYF.

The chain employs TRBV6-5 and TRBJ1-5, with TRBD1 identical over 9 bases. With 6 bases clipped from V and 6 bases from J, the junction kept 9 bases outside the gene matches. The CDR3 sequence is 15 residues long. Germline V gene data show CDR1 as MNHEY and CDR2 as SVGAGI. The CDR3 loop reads CASSSGTGTFQPQHF. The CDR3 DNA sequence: TGTGCCAGCAGCTCCGGGACAGGGACGTTTCAGCCCCAGCATTTT.

The CDR3 sequence: CASSSAGTGGSSNQPQHF. The CDR3 DNA sequence: TGTGCCAGCAGCTCAGCCGGGACAGGGGGGAGTAGCAATCAGCCCCAGCATTTT. The chain joins TRBV7-2 to TRBJ1-5; TRBD1 aligns across 11 bases. The CDR3 runs to 18 residues. Germline V lookup: CDR1 SGHTA, CDR2 FQGNSA. V gave up 4 bases and J gave up 0 bases; unmatched junction bases: 8. Based on the CDR3 plus reference TRBV7-2 and TRBJ1-5, the full variable domain is GAGVSQSPSNKVTEKGKDVELRCDPISGHTALYWYRQSLGQGLEFLIYFQGNSAPDKSGLPSDRFSAERTGGSVSTLTIQRTQQEDSAVYLCASSSAGTGGSSNQPQHFGDGTRLSIL.

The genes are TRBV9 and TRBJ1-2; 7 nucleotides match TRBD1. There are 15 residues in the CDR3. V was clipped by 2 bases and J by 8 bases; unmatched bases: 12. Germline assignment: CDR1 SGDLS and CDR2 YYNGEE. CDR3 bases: TGTGCCAGCAGCGTCGCCCCGGGACAGCCCTTCGGCTACACCTTC. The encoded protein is CASSVAPGQPFGYTF.

CDR3 sequence: CASSYSAENIQYF. In DNA form, the CDR3 reads TGTGCCAGCAGTTACTCTGCAGAAAACATTCAGTACTTC. The chain couples TRBV6-5 to TRBJ2-4; D remains unclear. The V gene's germline CDR1 is MNHEY and CDR2 SVGAGI. V lost 0 bases, J lost 5 bases, and 5 bases lay in between. This CDR3 is 13 amino acids long.

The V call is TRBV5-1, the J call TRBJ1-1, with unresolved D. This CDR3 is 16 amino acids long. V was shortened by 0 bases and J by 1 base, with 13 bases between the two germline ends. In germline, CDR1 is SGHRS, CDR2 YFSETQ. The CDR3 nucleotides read TGCGCCAGCAGCTTGGTAGTCGGCAGACAGAACACTGAAGCTTTCTTT. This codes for CASSLVVGRQNTEAFF. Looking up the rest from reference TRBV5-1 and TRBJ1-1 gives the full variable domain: KAGVTQTPRYLIKTRGQQVTLSCSPISGHRSVSWYQQTPGQGLQFLFEYFSETQRNKGNFPGRFSGRQFSNSRSEMNVSTLELGDSALYLCASSLVVGRQNTEAFFGQGTRLTVV.

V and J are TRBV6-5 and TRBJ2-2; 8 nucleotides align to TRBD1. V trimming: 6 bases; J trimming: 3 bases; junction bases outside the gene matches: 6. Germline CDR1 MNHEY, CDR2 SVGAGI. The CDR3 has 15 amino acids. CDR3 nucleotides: TGTGCCAGCAGCCAACCCAGGGGGCACACCGGGGAGCTGTTTTTT. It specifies CASSQPRGHTGELFF.

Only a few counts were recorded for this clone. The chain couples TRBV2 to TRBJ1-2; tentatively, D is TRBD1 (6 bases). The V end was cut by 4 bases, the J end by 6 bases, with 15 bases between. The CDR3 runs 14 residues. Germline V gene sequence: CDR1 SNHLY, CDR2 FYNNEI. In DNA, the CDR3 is TGTGCCAGCAGTGGAGCCCGGACAGCTCATGGCTACACCTTC. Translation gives CASSGARTAHGYTF.

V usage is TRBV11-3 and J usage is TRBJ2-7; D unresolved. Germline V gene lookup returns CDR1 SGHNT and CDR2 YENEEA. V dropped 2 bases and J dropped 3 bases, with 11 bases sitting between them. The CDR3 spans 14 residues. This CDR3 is CASSLTTSSYEQYF. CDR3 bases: TGTGCCAGCAGCTTAACGACAAGCAGCTACGAGCAGTACTTC.

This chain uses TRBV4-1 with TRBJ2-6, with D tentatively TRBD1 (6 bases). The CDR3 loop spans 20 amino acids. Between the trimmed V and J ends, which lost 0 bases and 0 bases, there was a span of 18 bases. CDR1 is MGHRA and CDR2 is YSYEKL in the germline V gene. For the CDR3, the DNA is TGCGCCAGCAGCCAAGATCCTGGATCGGACAGCTACTCTGGGGCCAACGTCCTGACTTTC. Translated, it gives CASSQDPGSDSYSGANVLTF.

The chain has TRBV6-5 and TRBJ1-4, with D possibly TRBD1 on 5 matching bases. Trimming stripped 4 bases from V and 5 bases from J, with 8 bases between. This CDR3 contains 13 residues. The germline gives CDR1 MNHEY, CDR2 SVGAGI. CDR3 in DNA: TGTGCCAGCAGTTGGGAGGGGAATGAAAAACTGTTTTTT. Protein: CASSWEGNEKLFF.

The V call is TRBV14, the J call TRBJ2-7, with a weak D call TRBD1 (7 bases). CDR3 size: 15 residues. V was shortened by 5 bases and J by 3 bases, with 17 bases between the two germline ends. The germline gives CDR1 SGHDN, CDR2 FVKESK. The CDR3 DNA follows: TGTGCCAGCAGCATAGGGGGGACAGCAATCTACGAGCAGTACTTC. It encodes CASSIGGTAIYEQYF. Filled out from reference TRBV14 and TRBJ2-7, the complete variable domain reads EAGVTQFPSHSVIEKGQTVTLRCDPISGHDNLYWYRRVMGKEIKFLLHFVKESKQDESGMPNNRFLAERTGGTYSTLKVQPAELEDSGVYFCASSIGGTAIYEQYFGPGTRLTVT.

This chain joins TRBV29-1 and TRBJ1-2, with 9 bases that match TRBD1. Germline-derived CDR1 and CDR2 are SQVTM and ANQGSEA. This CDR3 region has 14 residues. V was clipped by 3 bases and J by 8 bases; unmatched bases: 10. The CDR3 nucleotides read TGCAGCGTTGACGGGACAGGGAATTATCAGGGCTACACCTTC. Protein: CSVDGTGNYQGYTF.

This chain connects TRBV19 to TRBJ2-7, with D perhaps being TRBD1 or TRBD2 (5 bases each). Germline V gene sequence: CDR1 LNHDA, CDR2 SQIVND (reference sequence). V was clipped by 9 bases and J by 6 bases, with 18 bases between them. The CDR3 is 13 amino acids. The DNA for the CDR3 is TGTGCCAGCCGTTTTGCGTGGGACCGCGAGCAGTACTTC. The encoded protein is CASRFAWDREQYF.

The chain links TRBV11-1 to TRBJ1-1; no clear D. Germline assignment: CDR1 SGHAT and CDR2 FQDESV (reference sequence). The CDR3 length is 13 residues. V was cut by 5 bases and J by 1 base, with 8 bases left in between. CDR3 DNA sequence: TGTGCCAGCAGCCCAGCAGGGAACACTGAAGCTTTCTTT. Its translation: CASSPAGNTEAFF.